Sequencing of this T cell receptor beta chain was carried out in a study of blood T cell repertoires in COVID-19. Study-wide background: Collection of acute and convalescent COVID-19 samples took place in the United States, Italy and Spain. From T cells, B-cell-depleted T cells, or PBMCs came the material, which was cDNA or gDNA.

Profiling relied on immunoSEQ multiplex PCR, and the TCRdb table lists in-frame clones only, not all of them. The table records 350,000 to 450,000 clones, 86% of them present only once. Enrollment of patients from Seattle took place during active infection, with longitudinal follow-up. Germline CDR1 is LNHDA and CDR2 is SQIVND (reference sequence). The CDR3 is 15 residues long. V gave up 8 bases and J gave up 1 base, with 14 bases separating them. The sequenced material came from peripheral blood. The receptor's source is a woman aged 60-75 years with COVID-19, enrolled during active disease. The chain employs TRBV19 and TRBJ2-2; D unclear. CDR3 nucleotides: TGTGCCAGTTCATCGCTTCAACAGAACACCGGGGAGCTGTTTTTT. As protein: CASSSLQQNTGELFF.